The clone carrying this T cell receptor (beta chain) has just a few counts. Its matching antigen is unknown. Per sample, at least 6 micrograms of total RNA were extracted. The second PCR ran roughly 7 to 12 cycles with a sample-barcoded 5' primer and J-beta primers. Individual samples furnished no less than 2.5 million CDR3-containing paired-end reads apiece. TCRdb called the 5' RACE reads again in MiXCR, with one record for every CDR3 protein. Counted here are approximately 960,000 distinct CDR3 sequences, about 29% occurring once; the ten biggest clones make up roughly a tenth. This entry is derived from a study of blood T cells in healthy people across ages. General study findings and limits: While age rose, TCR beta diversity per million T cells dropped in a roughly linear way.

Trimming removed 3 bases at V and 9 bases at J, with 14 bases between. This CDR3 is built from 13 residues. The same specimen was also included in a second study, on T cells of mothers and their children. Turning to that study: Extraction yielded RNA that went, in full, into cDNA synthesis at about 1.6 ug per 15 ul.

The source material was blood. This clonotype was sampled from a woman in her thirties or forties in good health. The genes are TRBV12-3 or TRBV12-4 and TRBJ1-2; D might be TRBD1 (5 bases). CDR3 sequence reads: CASSLGMDNSYTF. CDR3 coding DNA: TGTGCCAGCAGTTTGGGGATGGACAATAGCTACACCTTC.